These 20 T cell receptor beta chains were all obtained from the same sample, sequenced in a study of radiation and T cells in renal cell carcinoma. Clones were sequenced by immunoSEQ multiplex PCR, and TCRdb holds only the in-frame ones, with some missing. Of approximately 150,000 clones listed, approximately 86% were seen once; the top ten hold around a sixth. The sample's time point: blood 4 weeks post-SBRT, at nephrectomy. Treatment meaning: 15 Gy SBRT to primary tumor, nephrectomy 4 weeks later. This specimen consisted of blood, obtained from a patient whose treatment included radiotherapy and nephrectomy. The source is a woman aged 50 to 60 with renal cell carcinoma.

The chain recombines TRBV6-5 with TRBJ1-2, with 8 bases aligning to TRBD1. CDR3 size: 13 residues. The V gene's germline CDR1 is MNHEY and CDR2 SVGAGI. J lost 6 bases, V lost 6 bases, and 6 bases had no gene match. For the CDR3, the DNA is TGTGCCAGCAGGCGGACAGGGCTCGATGGCTACACCTTC. Its translation is CASRRTGLDGYTF.

The rearrangement links TRBV4-3 to TRBJ1-6; the D gene is possibly TRBD1 (5 bases). The germline V and J ends were trimmed by 0 bases and 7 bases, with 16 bases remaining between them. The CDR3 covers 17 residues. Looked up from germline, CDR1 is LGHNA and CDR2 is YSLEER. Written as DNA, the CDR3 is TGCGCCAGCAGCCAAGATACAGGACCCCGAACAAATTCACCCCTCCACTTT. As protein: CASSQDTGPRTNSPLHF.

This chain links TRBV7-9 with TRBJ1-4; D is uncertain. Germline CDR1 is SEHNR and CDR2 is FQNEAQ (reference sequence). V lost 9 bases, J lost 6 bases, and 14 bases lay in between. The CDR3 has 13 residues. CDR3 nucleotide sequence: TGTGCCAGGGAGGCTTTAAGCGATGAAAAACTGTTTTTT. This gives the protein CAREALSDEKLFF.

The chain is built from TRBV5-1 and TRBJ2-3, with D possibly matching TRBD1 (6 bases). Trimming left V 7 bases short and J 2 bases short, with 14 bases between. The CDR3 has 14 amino acids. CDR1 is SGHRS, CDR2 YFSETQ, per germline. The CDR3 DNA is TGCGCCAGCGGAACGACAGGCCACACAGATACGCAGTATTTT. Translated, it gives CASGTTGHTDTQYF.

V is TRBV6-6 and J is TRBJ1-1; D gene ambiguous. CDR1 is MNHNY, CDR2 SVGAGI, per germline (reference sequence). The CDR3 has 12 residues. Trimming took off 8 bases at V and 2 bases at J, with 9 bases between the two ends. The CDR3 coding sequence is TGTGCCAGCTACGGGCTTAACACTGAAGCTTTCTTT. Residues: CASYGLNTEAFF.

The gene calls are TRBV6-5 and TRBJ1-2; D not resolved. The CDR3 runs 11 residues. CDR1 MNHEY and CDR2 SVGAGI come from the germline V gene. V lost 6 bases, J lost 8 bases, and 10 bases lay in between. The CDR3 bases are TGTGCCAGCAGAAGGGAGAGCGGCTACACCTTC. Amino acids: CASRRESGYTF.

For the CDR3, the DNA is TGTGCCAGCAGTGGGGGGACTGCCAAAAACATTCAGTACTTC. Its translation is CASSGGTAKNIQYF. The chain has TRBV7-3 and TRBJ2-4, with TRBD2 as a possible D gene (6 bases). V was shortened by 6 bases and J by 1 base, with 10 bases between the two germline ends. The CDR3 spans 14 residues. Germline V gives CDR1 SGHTA, CDR2 FQGTGA.

The chain links TRBV27 to TRBJ2-7; 13 nucleotides align to TRBD2. The ends lost 7 bases at V and 2 bases at J; junction bases unmatched: 8. The CDR3 extends over 16 amino acids. Germline V gene sequence: CDR1 MNHEY, CDR2 SMNVEV (reference sequence). CDR3 sequence (DNA): TGTGCCAGCAAGTATGGGACTAGCGGGATGGCCTACGAGCAGTACTTC. This encodes CASKYGTSGMAYEQYF.

The chain carries TRBV28 and TRBJ1-3; no clear D. The CDR3 covers 14 residues. Between the trimmed V and J ends, which lost 8 bases and 1 base, there was a span of 12 bases. Germline V gene data show CDR1 as MDHEN and CDR2 as SYDVKM. In nucleotides, the CDR3 is TGTGCCAGCCGTCCGGGGATTTCTGGAAACACCATATATTTT. Protein product: CASRPGISGNTIYF.

In DNA form, the CDR3 reads TGTGCCAGTAGTGTCAGGACTAGACAGGGGGCGGCGGGCAATCAGCCCCAGCATTTT. Translation: CASSVRTRQGAAGNQPQHF. The chain employs TRBV19 and TRBJ1-5; TRBD1 agrees at 10 bases. The V segment lost 5 bases and the J segment 2 bases; nucleotides outside the gene matches: 15. The CDR3 sequence is 19 residues long. Germline V CDR1 and CDR2: LNHDA, SQIVND (reference sequence).

This clone was recorded once. The DNA of the CDR3 is TGTGCCAGCAGCTTAAGGCTAGCGGGAGGTGAGCAGTTCTTC. Translation: CASSLRLAGGEQFF. The chain uses TRBV7-2 and TRBJ2-1; TRBD2 agrees at 11 bases. The CDR3 totals 14 residues. Germline V gene lookup returns CDR1 SGHTA and CDR2 FQGNSA. The junction had 3 bases not matched to a gene; V was cut back by 2 bases and J by 9 bases.

The CDR3 here is CASSPATGVNTEAFF. CDR3 in DNA: TGTGCCAGCTCACCAGCGACAGGGGTGAACACTGAAGCTTTCTTT. The chain employs TRBV18 and TRBJ1-1; TRBD1 aligns across 8 bases. J was trimmed by 0 bases and V by 2 bases; bases with no gene match: 2. CDR1 is KGHSH and CDR2 is LQKENI in the germline V gene. CDR3 size: 15 residues.

The chain's CDR3 is CASSSAGTRVNEQYF. Written as DNA, the CDR3 is TGTGCCAGCAGCTCCGCCGGGACTAGGGTTAACGAGCAGTACTTC. V gene TRBV7-2 combines with J gene TRBJ2-7; 8 bases map to TRBD2. Germline trimming cut 4 bases from V and 5 bases from J; bases unmatched to any gene: 10. This CDR3 spans 15 amino acids. Germline CDR1 and CDR2: SGHTA and FQGNSA.

This chain links TRBV11-2 with TRBJ1-2, with 7 positions matching TRBD1. CDR1 SGHAT and CDR2 FQNNGV come from the germline V gene. CDR3 size: 15 residues. The ends lost 5 bases at V and 5 bases at J; junction bases unmatched: 11. CDR3 sequence (DNA): TGTGCCAGCAGCGACCAGGCCAGGGGGAATTATGGCTACACCTTC. Amino acids: CASSDQARGNYGYTF.

The genes are TRBV27 and TRBJ1-2; D call uncertain. This CDR3 has 15 amino acids. V lost 9 bases to trimming and J lost 6 bases, with 23 bases between them. From germline, CDR1 is MNHEY and CDR2 SMNVEV (reference sequence). In nucleotides, the CDR3 is TGTGCCAGTAGGACGCAGGCCTTAGGGTTGGATGGCTACACCTTC. Translating gives CASRTQALGLDGYTF.

The chain has TRBV2 and TRBJ2-7; no reliable D call. Germline CDR1 reads SNHLY; CDR2 reads FYNNEI. The V end was cut by 7 bases, the J end by 2 bases, with 15 bases between. The CDR3 extends over 14 amino acids. The CDR3 sequence: CASTPQVLAYEQYF. CDR3 sequence (DNA): TGTGCCAGCACCCCCCAGGTGCTGGCCTACGAGCAGTACTTC.

The rearrangement uses TRBV6-1 and TRBJ2-3; perhaps TRBD1 as D (5 bases). This CDR3 is built from 15 residues. Germline V lookup: CDR1 MNHNS, CDR2 SASEGT. Trimming removed 4 bases from V and 0 bases from J, with 11 bases in between. The CDR3 nucleotides are TGTGCCAGCAGTGCCCAGGGTCCTAGCACAGATACGCAGTATTTT. Residues: CASSAQGPSTDTQYF.

The chain has TRBV7-9 and TRBJ2-3; D gene unclear. V was pared by 1 base and J by 7 bases, with 21 bases between. This CDR3 is built from 17 residues. Germline V gene lookup returns CDR1 SEHNR and CDR2 FQNEAQ (reference sequence). In nucleotides, the CDR3 is TGTGCCAGCAGCTTAGAGGCCAGGCCCACGGCCCACTATACGCAGTATTTT. Translating gives CASSLEARPTAHYTQYF.

The gene calls are TRBV2 and TRBJ2-5; 8 bases map to TRBD2. V was clipped by 7 bases and J by 6 bases; unmatched bases: 13. The CDR3 is 15 amino acids. Germline loops: CDR1 SNHLY, CDR2 FYNNEI. The CDR3 sequence is CASTADAGGPKTQYF. In nucleotides, the CDR3 is TGTGCCAGCACCGCGGACGCGGGGGGCCCAAAGACCCAGTACTTC.

The chain has TRBV7-2 and TRBJ1-6; the D is unclear. The V and J ends lost 5 bases and 8 bases respectively, with 10 bases between them. The germline V gene has CDR1 SGHTA and CDR2 FQGNSA. The CDR3 covers 13 residues. The CDR3 is CASSSTLHSPLHF. In DNA form, the CDR3 reads TGTGCCAGCAGCAGCACACTGCATTCACCCCTCCACTTT.